This record covers a single T cell receptor beta chain. The target of this receptor is not known. No base-level quality is on record; no much larger clone is a single base apart. Read against the paper, the sample's time point label means: baseline before first vaccination. Vaccinee samples were obtained from the UK trials COV001 and COV002, which included a single-blind randomized controlled phase 2/3 trial of AZD1222 (ChAdOx1 nCoV-19) in healthy adults. For TCRbeta chain sequencing, PBMC samples from trial participants were taken at day 0 and at day 28 after the second dose. This entry comes from a study of T cell responses to AZD1222 COVID-19 vaccine (dated by TCRdb to about 2021). Study-level background: AZD1222 recipients given second doses at about 4 weeks or at about 12 weeks were pooled, since spike-specific TCR depth and breadth were not found to differ between the two schedules. Enrollment into the trials was organized by age into subgroups of 18-55, 56-69 and 70-plus years, and those subgroups contained roughly 160, 29 and 62 TCR-sequenced participants, respectively. A total of about 230 trial participants underwent TCR sequencing, of whom 200 to 220 received two doses of AZD1222 and about 25 received two doses of the MenACWY control vaccine.

General findings and caveats noted by the study authors: Conclusions about previously exposed vaccinees are limited because only five to seven AZD1222 recipients were SARS-CoV-2 seropositive at baseline. Participants were mostly white British and included more females than males, and it was suggested by the authors that clonal diversity may have been underestimated. Epitopes outside the regions mutated in the B.1.351 and B.1.1.7 variants were reportedly recognized by nearly half of the unique spike-specific TCRs. In the small 56-69-year group, the increase in depth fell short of significance, most likely because of low power. No day 14 peak-response samples were available, so repertoires were characterized only after the peak T cell response. CD4 TCRs associated with the vaccine covered the entire spike protein, and the dominant responses were in regions 160-218 and 743-854. Spike-specific TCR breadth and depth rose significantly after two AZD1222 doses compared with day 0 and with MenACWY recipients.

The CDR3 regions of human TCRbeta chains were analyzed by immunosequencing. The authors' pipeline ran thus. Repertoire TCRs were checked for matches against a reference library of SARS-CoV-2-specific TCRs that had been generated using the MIRA antigen-specificity platform. Breadth meant the fraction of unique TCRs that were SARS-CoV-2-associated, whereas depth meant the fraction of total T cells that were SARS-CoV-2-associated. Using the MIRA data, each spike-specific TCR was mapped to the spike region that the TCR reacts to and placed in a CD4 or CD8 class. Log10-transformed breadth and depth values were compared by one-way ANOVA with Sidak's multiple comparisons tests. The table comes from immuneACCESS by way of TCRdb, which keeps in-frame sequences with V and J called. Part of the clones is missing from these tables; in studies checked, under half for an unresolved V gene and the rest for unknown reasons. V and J calls and clone size are those listed in that table; D and trimming were worked out from the DNA. Present in this sample are around 120,000 clones, about 90% of which were seen just once. The ten largest account for 13% to 15% of the sample.

The TCR was taken from an adult in good health. The sample here was peripheral blood, taken on day 0 of AZD1222 vaccination.

CDR3 sequence: CASSLAPGSLYNEQFF. The DNA is TGCGCCAGCAGCTTGGCCCCAGGGTCCCTCTACAATGAGCAGTTCTTC. The V and J genes are TRBV5-1 and TRBJ2-1; a tentative D call is TRBD1 (5 bases match). The V end loses 0 bases and the J end loses 3 bases, and a stretch of 13 bases separates them. CDR1 SGHRS and CDR2 YFSETQ are derived from the germline V gene. The CDR3 contains 16 residues, cysteine and phenylalanine counted. Kept here is only the CDR3 DNA, which spans 48 bases and is read in frame from base 1.